Listed here is a single T cell receptor (beta chain). In the study's own analysis: Amplification of reference gene primers provided the estimated nucleated cell counts. TCRdb keeps only in-frame clones here, not all; method: immunoSEQ multiplex PCR. That table is the source of V, J and clone size, and D and trimming were worked out from the DNA. The table shows approximately 100,000 clones, with 90% occurring only once. The sample comes from a study of blood T cell repertoires in COVID-19. The J segment lost 11 bases and the V segment lost 1 base, leaving 15 bases of the junction unmatched. From germline, CDR1 is LGHNA and CDR2 YSLEER. The CDR3 sequence is 17 residues long.

The J gene is TRBJ2-3, the V gene TRBV4-3; 10 bases match TRBD2. Sample: peripheral blood. The TCR was taken from a human donor in a cohort sampled during active COVID-19. CDR3 DNA sequence: TGCGCCAGCAGCCAAGCGAGGAGGCTAGCGGGAGAAGGAGGGCAGTATTTT. Protein product: CASSQARRLAGEGGQYF.